Listed here are 7 T cell receptor beta chains from one sample, sequenced in a study of blood T cell dynamics during melanoma immunotherapy. Libraries were prepared by immunoSEQ multiplex PCR; TCRdb keeps only in-frame clonotypes and omits some of them. This table holds under 20,000 clones, about 85% found once. The time point was: week 3, after first cycle of checkpoint inhibitor. The specimen comprised blood, sampled from a patient treated with checkpoint blockade. These receptor sequences come from a human donor with melanoma.

The genes are TRBV28 and TRBJ2-6, with D perhaps TRBD1 (5 bases). Per germline, CDR1 MDHEN and CDR2 SYDVKM. The CDR3 has 17 amino acids. V shed 6 bases and J shed 4 bases, with 19 bases lying between them. This CDR3 is CASSTTVGLAGANVLTF. The CDR3 DNA is TGTGCCAGCAGCACGACAGTGGGTCTGGCCGGGGCCAACGTCCTGACTTTC.

The rearrangement joins TRBV20-1 to TRBJ2-7; D possibly corresponds to TRBD2 (5 bases). Germline V gives CDR1 DFQATT, CDR2 SNEGSKA (reference sequence). The CDR3 length is 11 residues. Trimming shortened V by 3 bases and J by 5 bases, and 8 bases separated the two germline ends. The CDR3 DNA reads TGCAGTGCTAGCGGGGTCGACGAGCAGTACTTC. Protein sequence: CSASGVDEQYF.

The chain employs TRBV5-1 and TRBJ2-3; the D call may be TRBD1 or TRBD2 (5 bases each). The CDR3 length is 15 residues. Germline CDR1 and CDR2: SGHRS and YFSETQ. Trimming stripped 4 bases from V and 3 bases from J, with 15 bases between. The CDR3 protein is CASSPISWGTDTQYF. In nucleotides, the CDR3 is TGCGCCAGCAGCCCCATTAGCTGGGGGACAGATACGCAGTATTTT.

The chain uses TRBV7-9 and TRBJ2-7, with D possibly matching TRBD2 (6 bases). The CDR3 has 13 amino acids. Germline V lookup: CDR1 SEHNR, CDR2 FQNEAQ (reference sequence). V lost 2 bases to trimming and J lost 7 bases, with 12 bases between them. CDR3 loop: CASSLNGREEQYF. The DNA for the CDR3 is TGTGCCAGCAGCTTAAACGGCCGGGAGGAGCAGTACTTC. Variable domain in full (rest from reference TRBV7-9 and TRBJ2-7): DTGVSQNPRHKITKRGQNVTFRCDPISEHNRLYWYRQTLGQGPEFLTYFQNEAQLEKSRLLSDRFSAERPKGSFSTLEIQRTEQGDSAMYLCASSLNGREEQYFGPGTRLTVT.

This clone has only one observation. This chain connects TRBV6-8 to TRBJ2-7; 8 bases are a match to TRBD1. V was clipped by 5 bases and J by 3 bases; unmatched bases: 9. Germline-derived CDR1 and CDR2 are MNHGY and SAAAGT. The CDR3 totals 15 residues. The CDR3 nucleotides are TGTGCCAGCAGTCCCCTCCGGACAGGGCACTACGAGCAGTACTTC. Translating gives CASSPLRTGHYEQYF.

The rearrangement uses TRBV7-2 and TRBJ2-7; 8 nucleotides line up with TRBD2. The V gene's germline CDR1 is SGHTA and CDR2 FQGNSA. Trimming took 2 bases from V and 11 from J; bases not matched to a gene: 20. The CDR3 runs 17 residues. The CDR3 nucleotides are TGTGCCAGCAGCTTAAACCCCGGGACTAGAGGTTACAATTTTAAGTACTTC. The encoded protein is CASSLNPGTRGYNFKYF.

The chain uses TRBV9 and TRBJ2-2, with 12 bases fitting TRBD2. V lost 4 bases, J lost 6 bases, and 1 base stayed unmatched. This CDR3 region has 14 residues. Germline V gene data show CDR1 as SGDLS and CDR2 as YYNGEE. The CDR3 protein is CASSPSGRAGELFF. The CDR3 DNA follows: TGTGCCAGCAGCCCTAGCGGGAGGGCCGGGGAGCTGTTTTTT.